These 14 T cell receptor beta chains were all obtained from the same sample, sequenced in a study of shared clonotypes between healthy human individuals. Some clones are missing from TCRdb's copy, which holds only in-frame ones; the method was immunoSEQ multiplex PCR. The sample gives about 2.4 million clones, 80% to 95% of which show up once; 0.36% is in the top ten. Specimen: naive CD4+ T cells from PBMCs. Subset of the sample: CD45RA+ positively selected. Receptors were obtained from a man younger than 35 in good health. Some clones in this sample may be carry-over from other donors' samples.

This clone was detected once. The V gene is TRBV27, the J gene TRBJ2-3, with D maybe TRBD1 (5 bases). V was clipped by 0 bases and J by 3 bases, with 19 bases between them. This CDR3 region has 18 residues. CDR1 is MNHEY, CDR2 SMNVEV, per germline (reference sequence). CDR3 coding DNA: TGTGCCAGCAGTTTATCCTCCAATCAAAGGGGAACAACAGATACGCAGTATTTT. It encodes CASSLSSNQRGTTDTQYF.

J is TRBJ1-4 and V is TRBV27; maybe TRBD1 (6 bases). In germline, CDR1 is MNHEY, CDR2 SMNVEV (reference sequence). The V end lost 6 bases, the J end lost 4 bases, and 12 bases lay between the germline ends. CDR3 size: 14 residues. The CDR3 region is CASSQGQLNEKLFF. In DNA form, the CDR3 reads TGTGCCAGCAGCCAAGGACAGCTTAATGAAAAACTGTTTTTT.

V usage is TRBV5-1 and J usage is TRBJ2-3, with D possibly matching TRBD2 (6 bases). The CDR3 is 14 amino acids. Germline assignment: CDR1 SGHRS and CDR2 YFSETQ. V was clipped by 6 bases and J by 2 bases, with 13 bases between them. The DNA of the CDR3 is TGCGCCAGCATTACGGGAGACAACACAGATACGCAGTATTTT. It encodes CASITGDNTDTQYF. Combining the CDR3 with reference TRBV5-1 and TRBJ2-3 gives the whole variable domain KAGVTQTPRYLIKTRGQQVTLSCSPISGHRSVSWYQQTPGQGLQFLFEYFSETQRNKGNFPGRFSGRQFSNSRSEMNVSTLELGDSALYLCASITGDNTDTQYFGPGTRLTVL.

Details on this clone: Other DNA sequences from this sample encode an identical CDR3 as well. The V and J genes are TRBV2 and TRBJ2-1; D is undetermined. From germline, CDR1 is SNHLY and CDR2 FYNNEI. V was pared by 11 bases and J by 9 bases, with 14 bases between. CDR3 length: 11 amino acids. The DNA for the CDR3 is TGTGCCTCCAGTTTAGCCGGTGAGCAGTTCTTC. Amino acid sequence: CASSLAGEQFF.

The rearrangement joins TRBV6-1 to TRBJ1-6; a possible D gene is TRBD1 (5 bases). Trimming removed 3 bases at V and 9 bases at J, with 18 bases between. This CDR3 spans 16 amino acids. CDR1 is MNHNS, CDR2 SASEGT, per germline. CDR3 nucleotide sequence: TGTGCCAGCAGTGATGAGGGGTGGTATATTGGTTCACCCCTCCACTTT. Translating it yields CASSDEGWYIGSPLHF.

This clone came up once. This rearrangement joins TRBV7-2 to TRBJ1-2; D remains ambiguous. Trimming removed 3 bases at V and 1 base at J, with 9 bases between. CDR1 is SGHTA and CDR2 is FQGNSA in the germline V gene. The CDR3 runs 14 residues. CDR3 bases: TGTGCCAGCAGCTTGTACGGAAATAACTATGGCTACACCTTC. As protein: CASSLYGNNYGYTF.

This clone occurred once. The same CDR3 arises from other DNA sequences in this sample as well. V and J are TRBV7-3 and TRBJ1-1; tentative D call: TRBD1 (5 bases). Germline CDR1 reads SGHTA; CDR2 reads FQGTGA. The CDR3 loop spans 14 amino acids. V was clipped by 6 bases and J by 0 bases, with 11 bases between them. In DNA form, the CDR3 reads TGTGCCAGCAGTCGTGACAGCATGAACACTGAAGCTTTCTTT. Amino acid sequence: CASSRDSMNTEAFF.

This chain joins TRBV28 and TRBJ2-7, with a possible D match to TRBD1 (6 bases). Germline assignment: CDR1 MDHEN and CDR2 SYDVKM. The length of the CDR3 is 15 residues. V lost 1 base and J 0 bases, leaving 10 bases between the germline ends. The CDR3, as DNA: TGTGCCAGCAGTTTATCAGGGGCCCTCTCCTACGAGCAGTACTTC. It encodes CASSLSGALSYEQYF.

This chain joins TRBV4-2 and TRBJ2-1; D is uncertain. Trimming removed 0 bases from V and 4 bases from J, with 7 bases in between. The CDR3 is made up of 14 amino acids. Germline V gives CDR1 LGHNA, CDR2 YNFKEQ. The CDR3 bases are TGTGCCAGCAGCCAAGAGGAAACTTACAATGAGCAGTTCTTC. It is translated as CASSQEETYNEQFF.

The V call is TRBV11-2, the J call TRBJ1-6, with 8 bases aligning to TRBD1. Germline loops: CDR1 SGHAT, CDR2 FQNNGV. CDR3 length: 14 amino acids. J was trimmed by 10 bases and V by 4 bases; bases with no gene match: 6. CDR3: CASSSDRAPSPLHF. The CDR3 DNA reads as TGTGCCAGCAGCTCGGACAGGGCCCCCTCACCCCTCCACTTT.

The chain links TRBV6-5 to TRBJ2-7; 9 nucleotides line up with TRBD2. Germline V gene lookup returns CDR1 MNHEY and CDR2 SVGAGI. The CDR3 extends over 14 amino acids. J lost 6 bases, V lost 6 bases, and 9 bases had no gene match. CDR3 sequence reads: CASRSGRRAGEQYF. For the CDR3, the DNA is TGTGCCAGCAGAAGCGGGAGGAGAGCCGGCGAGCAGTACTTC.

The V call is TRBV25-1, the J call TRBJ1-6; D possibly corresponds to TRBD1 (6 bases). V was clipped by 2 bases and J by 12 bases, with 11 bases between them. Germline CDR1 and CDR2: MGHDK and SYGVNS. The CDR3 sequence is 13 residues long. CDR3 region: CASSEGQTGPLHF. For the CDR3, the DNA is TGTGCCAGCAGTGAAGGCCAGACAGGACCCCTCCACTTT.

V is TRBV28 and J is TRBJ2-1, with 7 bases fitting TRBD1. This CDR3 contains 16 residues. With V trimmed by 6 bases and J by 3 bases, 11 bases remained unmatched. Germline V gives CDR1 MDHEN, CDR2 SYDVKM. CDR3 nucleotides: TGTGCCAGCAGAATGTTGGGACAGACCAACTACAATGAGCAGTTCTTC. Translated: CASRMLGQTNYNEQFF.

V usage is TRBV11-3 and J usage is TRBJ2-2; D is uncertain. This CDR3 comprises 12 residues. Germline values: CDR1 SGHNT, CDR2 YENEEA. The V and J ends lost 10 bases and 3 bases respectively, with 9 bases between them. The CDR3 loop is CATTRYTGELFF. In DNA form, the CDR3 reads TGTGCCACCACACGGTACACCGGGGAGCTGTTTTTT.